The source of this TCR beta chain is a study of blood T cell repertoires in COVID-19. In the study overall: Sites in the United States, Italy and Spain provided acute and convalescent COVID-19 samples. The analysed material was cDNA or gDNA that came from T cells, B-cell-depleted T cells, or PBMCs.

V was pared by 4 bases and J by 7 bases, with 17 bases between. Germline loops: CDR1 SGHDT, CDR2 YYEEEE. The CDR3 has 14 residues. Authors' methods: Cell counts per sample came from amplifying reference gene primers. This table comes from immunoSEQ multiplex PCR, and its TCRdb copy is limited to in-frame clones, with some not included. V and J calls and clone size follow that table, whereas D and trimming were derived from the DNA. The repertoire holds some 150,000 clones, with about four fifths as singletons. The sample holds one count of this clone. The chain is built from TRBV5-6 and TRBJ1-2, with D possibly matching TRBD1 (5 bases). The receptor was derived from a woman in her fifties or sixties with acute or convalescent COVID-19. Specimen: peripheral blood. The CDR3: CASSAGRPQIGYTF. The CDR3 DNA reads TGTGCCAGCAGCGCGGGACGCCCGCAGATTGGCTACACCTTC.